The source of this T cell receptor (beta chain) is a study of breast tumors, draining lymph nodes, adjacent tissues. This clonotype was seen many times. Sequence at one end of the junction differs from germline and may be a read error. TCRdb re-analysed the multiplex PCR reads in MiXCR, keeping a single row per CDR3 protein. The repertoire holds about 270,000 distinct CDR3 sequences, with around 30% as singletons. Breast cancer patients provided tissue from their axillary draining lymph nodes. Germline loops: CDR1 SGHTS, CDR2 YDEGEE. The CDR3 extends over 14 amino acids. This receptor was identified in a female donor with breast cancer. Some clones in this sample may be carry-over from other donors' samples. The chain employs TRBV5-8 and TRBJ2-3, with 12 bases matching TRBD2. The sequenced material came from axillary lymph node tissue. The CDR3 region has the DNA TGTGCCAGCACCTTGACTAGCGGGAGTTCAGCGCAGTATTTT. It is translated as CASTLTSGSSAQYF.